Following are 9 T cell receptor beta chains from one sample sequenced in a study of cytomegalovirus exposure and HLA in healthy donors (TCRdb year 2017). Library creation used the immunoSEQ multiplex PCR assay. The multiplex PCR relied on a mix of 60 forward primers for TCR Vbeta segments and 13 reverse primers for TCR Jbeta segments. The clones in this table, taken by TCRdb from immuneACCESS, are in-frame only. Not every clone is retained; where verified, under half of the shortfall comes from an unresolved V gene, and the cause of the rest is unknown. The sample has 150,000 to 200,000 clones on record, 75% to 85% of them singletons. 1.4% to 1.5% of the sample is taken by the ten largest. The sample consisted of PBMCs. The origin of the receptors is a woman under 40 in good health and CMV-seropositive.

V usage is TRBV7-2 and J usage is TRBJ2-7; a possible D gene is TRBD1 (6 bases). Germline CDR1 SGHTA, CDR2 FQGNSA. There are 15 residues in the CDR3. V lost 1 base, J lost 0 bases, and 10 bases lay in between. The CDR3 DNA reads TGTGCCAGCAGCTTAGGGGGGCCTAGCTCCTACGAGCAGTACTTC. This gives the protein CASSLGGPSSYEQYF.

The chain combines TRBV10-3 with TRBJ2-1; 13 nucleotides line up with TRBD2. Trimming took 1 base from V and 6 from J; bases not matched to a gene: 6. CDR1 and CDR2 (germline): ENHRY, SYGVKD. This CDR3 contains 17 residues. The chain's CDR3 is CAISEYRTSGSFNEQFF. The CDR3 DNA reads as TGTGCCATCAGTGAGTATAGGACTAGCGGGAGTTTCAATGAGCAGTTCTTC.

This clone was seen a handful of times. CDR3 nucleotides: TGTGCCAGTAGTGTGGACAGGGGCCCGAACACTGAAGCTTTCTTT. Residues: CASSVDRGPNTEAFF. The V gene is TRBV19, the J gene TRBJ1-1, with 9 bases matching TRBD1. CDR1 and CDR2 (germline): LNHDA, SQIVND (reference sequence). The CDR3 has 15 residues. With 5 bases clipped from V and 1 base from J, the junction kept 5 bases outside the gene matches. The full variable domain, with the rest looked up from reference TRBV19 and TRBJ1-1, is DGGITQSPKYLFRKEGQNVTLSCEQNLNHDAMYWYRQDPGQGLRLIYYSQIVNDFQKGDIAEGYSVSREKKESFPLTVTSAQKNPTAFYLCASSVDRGPNTEAFFGQGTRLTVV.

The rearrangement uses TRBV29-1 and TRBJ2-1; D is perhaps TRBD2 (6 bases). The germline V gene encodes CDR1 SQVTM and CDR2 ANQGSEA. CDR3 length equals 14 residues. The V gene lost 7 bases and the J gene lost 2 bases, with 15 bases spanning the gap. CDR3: CSGRADEPYNEQFF. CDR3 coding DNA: TGCAGCGGGAGGGCGGACGAACCCTACAATGAGCAGTTCTTC.

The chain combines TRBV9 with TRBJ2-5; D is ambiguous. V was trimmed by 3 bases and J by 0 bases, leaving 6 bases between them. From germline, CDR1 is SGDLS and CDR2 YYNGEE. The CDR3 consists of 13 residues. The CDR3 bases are TGTGCCAGCAGCGACCACTACCAAGAGACCCAGTACTTC. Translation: CASSDHYQETQYF.

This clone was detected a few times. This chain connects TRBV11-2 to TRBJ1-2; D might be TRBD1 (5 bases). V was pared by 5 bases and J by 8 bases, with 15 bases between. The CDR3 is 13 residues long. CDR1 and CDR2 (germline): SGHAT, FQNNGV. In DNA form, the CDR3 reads TGTGCCAGCAGCGGCGGGGGGGGATACGGCTACACCTTC. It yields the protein CASSGGGGYGYTF. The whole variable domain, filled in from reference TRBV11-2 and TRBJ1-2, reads EAGVAQSPRYKIIEKRQSVAFWCNPISGHATLYWYQQILGQGPKLLIQFQNNGVVDDSQLPKDRFSAERLKGVDSTLKIQPAKLEDSAVYLCASSGGGGYGYTFGSGTRLTVV.

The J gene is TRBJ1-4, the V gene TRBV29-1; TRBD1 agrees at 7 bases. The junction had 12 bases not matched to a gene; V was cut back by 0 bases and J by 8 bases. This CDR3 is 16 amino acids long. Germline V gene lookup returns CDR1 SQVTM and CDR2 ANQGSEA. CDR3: CSVEDPDRPWGEKLFF. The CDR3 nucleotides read TGCAGCGTTGAAGACCCGGACAGGCCCTGGGGCGAAAAACTGTTTTTT.

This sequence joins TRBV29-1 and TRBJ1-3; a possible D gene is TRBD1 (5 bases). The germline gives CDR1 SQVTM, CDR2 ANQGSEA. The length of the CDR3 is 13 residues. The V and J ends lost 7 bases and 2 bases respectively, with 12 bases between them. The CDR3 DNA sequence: TGCAGCGCCGCGGGGGAGCCTGGAAACACCATATATTTT. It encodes CSAAGEPGNTIYF.

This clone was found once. In nucleotides, the CDR3 is TGCAGCGTTACCCGGGACAGGGGACCCCCATACGAGCAGTACTTC. Protein product: CSVTRDRGPPYEQYF. This chain uses TRBV29-1 with TRBJ2-7; 10 bases line up with TRBD1. The germline gives CDR1 SQVTM, CDR2 ANQGSEA. The ends lost 5 bases at V and 4 bases at J; junction bases unmatched: 11. The CDR3 has 15 residues.